The 3 T cell receptor beta chains reported below all come from one sample, sequenced in a study of blood T cell repertoires in COVID-19. Sequencing was performed with immunoSEQ multiplex PCR; in TCRdb, only in-frame clones are kept and a portion is missing. The table records under 300,000 clones, approximately 80% of them present only once. The specimen sequenced was peripheral blood. Receptors originate from a woman in her thirties or forties with active or convalescent COVID-19.

This sequence joins TRBV9 and TRBJ1-1, with 7 nucleotides matching TRBD1. The V gene end was trimmed by 4 bases and the J gene end by 1 base; junction bases not matched to a gene: 7. The CDR3 totals 15 residues. Germline V lookup: CDR1 SGDLS, CDR2 YYNGEE. The CDR3 DNA reads as TGTGCCAGCAGCACAAGACAGGGAGGGAACACTGAAGCTTTCTTT. Its translation: CASSTRQGGNTEAFF.

The genes are TRBV5-1 and TRBJ2-7; the match to TRBD1 covers 11 bases. Looked up from germline, CDR1 is SGHRS and CDR2 is YFSETQ. V shed 5 bases and J 2 bases; nucleotides not matched to a gene: 3. CDR3 length: 14 residues. In nucleotides, the CDR3 is TGCGCCAGCAGAGGGGGACAGGGGGCCTACGAGCAGTACTTC. Translating gives CASRGGQGAYEQYF.

V is TRBV19 and J is TRBJ2-1; TRBD1 agrees at 7 bases. V lost 5 bases, J lost 0 bases, and 7 bases stayed unmatched. Germline CDR1 LNHDA, CDR2 SQIVND (reference sequence). The CDR3 covers 16 residues. DNA for the CDR3: TGTGCCAGTAGTGAAGGGACAGTCGTCTCCTACAATGAGCAGTTCTTC. It encodes CASSEGTVVSYNEQFF.